This record covers a single T cell receptor (beta chain). Sequencing was performed with immunoSEQ multiplex PCR; in TCRdb, only in-frame clones are kept and a portion is missing. The sample consists of about 310,000 clones, about nine tenths of them appearing once. Participants had their cohort set by participant-reported clinical history. V lost 6 bases, J lost 11 bases, and 15 bases stayed unmatched. The CDR3 spans 14 residues. CDR1 is MNHEY and CDR2 is SMNVEV in the germline V gene (reference sequence). This entry comes from a study of blood T cell repertoires in COVID-19. Study-wide background: The samples span acute and convalescent COVID-19 from the United States, Italy and Spain. PBMCs, B-cell-depleted T cells, or T cells provided the cDNA or gDNA that made up the material.

Sequenced sample: PBMCs or T cells enriched from blood (not recorded which). The clonotype comes from a woman aged 18-29 years who had recovered from COVID-19. This chain joins TRBV27 and TRBJ1-1, with 7 bases that match TRBD1. The CDR3 spells CASSPGTEGREAFF. In nucleotides, the CDR3 is TGTGCCAGCAGCCCAGGGACAGAGGGCCGTGAGGCTTTCTTT.